The entry that follows covers one T cell receptor beta chain sequence. The antigen remains unidentified. The CDR3 spans 17 residues. CDR1 and CDR2 from the germline V gene are SGHVS and FNYEAQ. V lost 2 bases, J lost 2 bases, and 15 bases lay in between. The record originates from a study of cytomegalovirus exposure and HLA in healthy donors. Study-level findings and limits: Association of a missense DCLRE1C variant with TCR beta V- and J-gene trimming was reported in a later analysis. According to reports, the classifier identified cytomegalovirus status with high specificity and sensitivity. An Asian-associated ancestry cluster reportedly showed fewer N-insertions than the approximately 670-donor mean in a later analysis.

Primers for the PCR totalled 60 Vbeta and 13 Jbeta. Clones were read by immunoSEQ multiplex PCR, and TCRdb kept only the in-frame ones, dropping some. The data show tens of thousands of clones, and the top ten clones hold around 3.1%. Sequenced material: PBMCs. The rearrangement links TRBV7-6 to TRBJ2-2, with a tentative D call TRBD1 (6 bases). This TCR was sampled from a woman aged 30 to 39 in good health and CMV-seropositive. For the CDR3, the DNA is TGTGCCAGCAGCTTACCTTTGATGGGACAAAACACCGGGGAGCTGTTTTTT. Translation: CASSLPLMGQNTGELFF.